Reported below is one T cell receptor beta chain. What it recognizes is unknown. The CDR3 runs to 15 residues. V shed 4 bases, J shed 2 bases, and the junction held 8 bases outside the gene matches. The germline V gene encodes CDR1 SGHRS and CDR2 YFSETQ. This specimen comes from a study of cytomegalovirus exposure and HLA in healthy donors. The study, taken as a whole, reports: In a later analysis, V- and J-gene trimming of beta chains associated with a DCLRE1C missense variant, replicated independently.

PCR amplification relied on 60 Vbeta primers (plus 13 Jbeta primers). Per the original data handling: Later analysis identified 65 million to 80 million unique TCR beta chains, 8.5 million to 13 million shared. Repertoires were generated with immunoSEQ multiplex PCR, while TCRdb's copy carries only in-frame clones and drops some. V and J calls and clone size are those listed in that table; D and trimming were worked out from the DNA. The table has some 120,000 clones, roughly 74% seen once. This receptor was taken from a woman in her fifties or sixties in good health and CMV-seropositive. The sequencing input was PBMCs. This sequence joins TRBV5-1 and TRBJ2-7; 8 bases are shared with TRBD1. The CDR3 is CASSPGGSVTYEQYF. CDR3 coding DNA: TGCGCCAGCAGCCCAGGGGGCTCCGTGACCTACGAGCAGTACTTC.